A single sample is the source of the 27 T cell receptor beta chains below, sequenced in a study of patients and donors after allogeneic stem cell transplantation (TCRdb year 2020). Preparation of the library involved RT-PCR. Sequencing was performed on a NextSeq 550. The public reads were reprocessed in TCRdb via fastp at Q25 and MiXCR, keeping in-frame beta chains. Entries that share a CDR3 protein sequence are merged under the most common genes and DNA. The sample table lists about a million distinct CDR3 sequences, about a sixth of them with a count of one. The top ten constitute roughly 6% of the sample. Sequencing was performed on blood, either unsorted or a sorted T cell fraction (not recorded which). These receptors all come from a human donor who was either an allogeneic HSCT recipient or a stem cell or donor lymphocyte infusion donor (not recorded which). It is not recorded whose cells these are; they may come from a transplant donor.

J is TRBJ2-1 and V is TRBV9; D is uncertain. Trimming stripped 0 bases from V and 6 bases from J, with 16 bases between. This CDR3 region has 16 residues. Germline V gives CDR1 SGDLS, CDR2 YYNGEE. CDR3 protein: CASSVASRRYFNEQFF. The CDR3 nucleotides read TGTGCCAGCAGCGTAGCCTCTCGGCGGTATTTCAATGAGCAGTTCTTC.

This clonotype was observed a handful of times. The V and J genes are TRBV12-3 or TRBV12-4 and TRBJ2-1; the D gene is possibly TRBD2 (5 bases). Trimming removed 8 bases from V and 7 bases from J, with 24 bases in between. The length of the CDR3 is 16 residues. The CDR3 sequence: CASVRPGLPTGNEQFF. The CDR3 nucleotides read TGTGCCAGCGTTAGGCCAGGACTGCCGACGGGGAATGAGCAGTTCTTC.

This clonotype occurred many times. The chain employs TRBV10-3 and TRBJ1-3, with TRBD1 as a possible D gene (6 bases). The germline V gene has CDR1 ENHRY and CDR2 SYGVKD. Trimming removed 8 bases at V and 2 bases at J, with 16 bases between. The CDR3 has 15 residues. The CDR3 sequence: CAIFTPGEAGNTIYF. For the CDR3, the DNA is TGTGCCATCTTTACCCCAGGGGAGGCTGGAAACACCATATATTTT.

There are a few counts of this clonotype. The CDR3 spells CASSRRLAGDTDTQYF. In DNA, the CDR3 is TGTGCCAGCAGTCGCCGACTAGCGGGGGATACAGATACGCAGTATTTT. The chain couples TRBV7-2 to TRBJ2-3, with 12 bases matching TRBD2. Germline trimming cut 6 bases from V and 3 bases from J; bases unmatched to any gene: 7. CDR1 is SGHTA and CDR2 is FQGNSA in the germline V gene. This CDR3 spans 16 amino acids.

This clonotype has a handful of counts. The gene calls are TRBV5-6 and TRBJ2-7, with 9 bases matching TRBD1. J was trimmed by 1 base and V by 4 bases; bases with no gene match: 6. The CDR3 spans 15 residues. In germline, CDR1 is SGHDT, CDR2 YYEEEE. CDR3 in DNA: TGTGCCAGCAGCGTCCGGGACAGGGCATCCTACGAGCAGTACTTC. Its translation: CASSVRDRASYEQYF.

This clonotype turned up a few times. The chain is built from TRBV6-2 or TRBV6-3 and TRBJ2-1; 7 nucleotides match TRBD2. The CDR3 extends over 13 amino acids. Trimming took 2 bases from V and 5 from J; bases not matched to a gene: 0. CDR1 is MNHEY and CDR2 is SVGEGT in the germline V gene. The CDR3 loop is CASSYGTNNEQFF. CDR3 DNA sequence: TGTGCCAGCAGTTACGGGACTAACAATGAGCAGTTCTTC.

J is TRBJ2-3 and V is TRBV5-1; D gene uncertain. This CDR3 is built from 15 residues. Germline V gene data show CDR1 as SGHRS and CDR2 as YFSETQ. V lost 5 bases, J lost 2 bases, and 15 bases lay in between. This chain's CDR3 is CASRAQVTSTDTQYF. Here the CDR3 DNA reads TGCGCCAGCAGAGCGCAGGTGACCTCCACAGATACGCAGTATTTT.

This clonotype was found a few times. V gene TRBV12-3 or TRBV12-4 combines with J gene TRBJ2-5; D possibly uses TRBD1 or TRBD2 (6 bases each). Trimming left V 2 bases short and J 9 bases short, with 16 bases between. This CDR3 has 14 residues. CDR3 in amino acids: CASSLPGANLAQYF. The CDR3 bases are TGTGCCAGCAGTTTACCGGGGGCGAATTTGGCCCAGTACTTC.

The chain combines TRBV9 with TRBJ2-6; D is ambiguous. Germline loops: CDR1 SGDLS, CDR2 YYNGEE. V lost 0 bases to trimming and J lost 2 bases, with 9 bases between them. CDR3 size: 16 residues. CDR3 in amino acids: CASSVGIRAGANVLTF. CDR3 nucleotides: TGTGCCAGCAGCGTAGGAATTAGGGCTGGGGCCAACGTCCTGACTTTC. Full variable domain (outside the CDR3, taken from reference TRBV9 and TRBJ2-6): DSGVTQTPKHLITATGQRVTLRCSPRSGDLSVYWYQQSLDQGLQFLIQYYNGEERAKGNILERFSAQQFPDLHSELNLSSLELGDSALYFCASSVGIRAGANVLTFGAGSRLTVL.

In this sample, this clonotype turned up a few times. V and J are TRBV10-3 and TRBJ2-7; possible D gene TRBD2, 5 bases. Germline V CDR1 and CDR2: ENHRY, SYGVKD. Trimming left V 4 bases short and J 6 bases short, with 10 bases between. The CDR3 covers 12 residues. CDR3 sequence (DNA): TGTGCCATCAGTGCCGGGGTCGCCGAGCAGTACTTC. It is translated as CAISAGVAEQYF.

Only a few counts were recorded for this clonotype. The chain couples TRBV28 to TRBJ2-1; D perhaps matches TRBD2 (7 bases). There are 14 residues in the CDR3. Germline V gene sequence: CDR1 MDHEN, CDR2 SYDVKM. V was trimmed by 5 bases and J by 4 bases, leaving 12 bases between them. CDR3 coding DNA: TGTGCCAGCAGTCCAGGGGAGGGGTACAATGAGCAGTTCTTC. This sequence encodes CASSPGEGYNEQFF.

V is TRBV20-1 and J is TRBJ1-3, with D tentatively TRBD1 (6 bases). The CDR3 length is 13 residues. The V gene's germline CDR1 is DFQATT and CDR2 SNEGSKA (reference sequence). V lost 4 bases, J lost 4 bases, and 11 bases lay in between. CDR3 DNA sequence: TGCAGTGCTAAGGGGGAATCGGGAAACACCATATATTTT. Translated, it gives CSAKGESGNTIYF.

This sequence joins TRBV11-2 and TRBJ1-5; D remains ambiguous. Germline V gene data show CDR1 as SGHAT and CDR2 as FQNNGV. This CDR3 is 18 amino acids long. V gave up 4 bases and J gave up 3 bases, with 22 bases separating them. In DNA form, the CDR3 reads TGTGCCAGCAGCTATGTACCGGGCCCCAACCCCCTCAATCAGCCCCAGCATTTT. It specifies CASSYVPGPNPLNQPQHF.

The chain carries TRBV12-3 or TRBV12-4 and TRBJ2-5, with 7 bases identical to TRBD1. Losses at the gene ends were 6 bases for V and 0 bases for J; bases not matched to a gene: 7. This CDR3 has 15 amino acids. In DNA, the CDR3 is TGTGCCAGCAGGGGGACAGCCTATTACCAAGAGACCCAGTACTTC. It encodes CASRGTAYYQETQYF.

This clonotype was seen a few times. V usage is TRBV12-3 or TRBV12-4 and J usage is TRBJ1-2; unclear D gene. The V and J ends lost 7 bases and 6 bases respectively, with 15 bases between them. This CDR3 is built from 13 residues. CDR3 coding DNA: TGTGCCAGCATCATTGGAGGTGGCGATGGCTACACCTTC. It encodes CASIIGGGDGYTF.

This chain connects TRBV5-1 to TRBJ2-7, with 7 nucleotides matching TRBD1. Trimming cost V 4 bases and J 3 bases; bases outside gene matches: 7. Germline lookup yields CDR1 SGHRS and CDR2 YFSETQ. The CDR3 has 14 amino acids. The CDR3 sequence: CASSPTGTDYEQYF. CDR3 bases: TGCGCCAGCAGCCCGACCGGGACAGACTACGAGCAGTACTTC.

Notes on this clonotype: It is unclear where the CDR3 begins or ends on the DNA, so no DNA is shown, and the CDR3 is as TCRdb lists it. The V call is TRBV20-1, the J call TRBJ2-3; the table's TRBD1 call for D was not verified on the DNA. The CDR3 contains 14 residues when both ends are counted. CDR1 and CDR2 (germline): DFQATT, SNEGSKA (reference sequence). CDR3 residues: CSASFGQGTDTQYF.

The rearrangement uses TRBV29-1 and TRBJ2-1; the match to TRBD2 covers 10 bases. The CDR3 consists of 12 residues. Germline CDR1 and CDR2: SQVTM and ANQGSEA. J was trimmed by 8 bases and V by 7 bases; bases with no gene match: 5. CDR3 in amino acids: CSASLAGDEQFF. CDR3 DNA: TGCAGCGCTTCGCTAGCGGGAGATGAGCAGTTCTTC.

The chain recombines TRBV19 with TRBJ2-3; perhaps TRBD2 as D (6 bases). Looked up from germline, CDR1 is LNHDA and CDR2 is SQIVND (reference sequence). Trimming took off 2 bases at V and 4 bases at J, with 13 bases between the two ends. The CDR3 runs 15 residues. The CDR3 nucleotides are TGTGCCAGTAGTATAACCCCTTGGGAGGCAGATACGCAGTATTTT. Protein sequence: CASSITPWEADTQYF.

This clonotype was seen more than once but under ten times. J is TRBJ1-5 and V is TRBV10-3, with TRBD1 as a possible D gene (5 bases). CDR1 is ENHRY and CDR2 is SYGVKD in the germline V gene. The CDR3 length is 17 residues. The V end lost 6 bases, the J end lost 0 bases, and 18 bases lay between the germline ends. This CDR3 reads CAIRRTGTDPSNQPQHF. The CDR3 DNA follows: TGTGCCATCAGAAGAACTGGGACGGACCCTAGCAATCAGCCCCAGCATTTT.

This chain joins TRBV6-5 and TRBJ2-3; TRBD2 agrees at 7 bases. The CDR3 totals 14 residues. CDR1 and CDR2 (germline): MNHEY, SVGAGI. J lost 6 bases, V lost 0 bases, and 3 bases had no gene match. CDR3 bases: TGTGCCAGCAGTTACTCCATGCGGGGGGATACGCAGTATTTT. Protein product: CASSYSMRGDTQYF.

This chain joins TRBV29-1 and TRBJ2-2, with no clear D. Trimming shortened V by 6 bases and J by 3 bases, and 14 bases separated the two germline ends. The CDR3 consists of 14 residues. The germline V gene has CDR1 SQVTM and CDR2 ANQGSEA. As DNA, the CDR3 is TGCAGCGTCACTCACAGATACGACACCGGGGAGCTGTTTTTT. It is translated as CSVTHRYDTGELFF.

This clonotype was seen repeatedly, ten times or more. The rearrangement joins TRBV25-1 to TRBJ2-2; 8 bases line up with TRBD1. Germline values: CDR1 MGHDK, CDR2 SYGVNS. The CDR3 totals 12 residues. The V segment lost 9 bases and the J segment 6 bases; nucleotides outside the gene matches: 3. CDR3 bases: TGTGCCAGTTCCAGGGGGCCCGGGGAGCTGTTTTTT. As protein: CASSRGPGELFF.

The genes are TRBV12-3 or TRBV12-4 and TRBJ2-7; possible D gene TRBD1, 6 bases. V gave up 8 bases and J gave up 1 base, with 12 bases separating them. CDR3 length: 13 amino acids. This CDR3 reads CASGPGVSYEQYF. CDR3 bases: TGTGCCAGCGGTCCAGGGGTATCCTACGAGCAGTACTTC.

CDR3 DNA: TGCAGCGTTGTAGGCCAGACTAACTATGGCTACACCTTC. It yields the protein CSVVGQTNYGYTF. The chain couples TRBV29-1 to TRBJ1-2; D remains unclear. Germline-derived CDR1 and CDR2 are SQVTM and ANQGSEA. The V end was cut by 4 bases, the J end by 0 bases, with 9 bases between. There are 13 residues in the CDR3. Using reference TRBV29-1 and TRBJ1-2 for the parts outside the CDR3, the full variable domain is SAVISQKPSRDICQRGTSLTIQCQVDSQVTMMFWYRQQPGQSLTLIATANQGSEATYESGFVIDKFPISRPNLTFSTLTVSNMSPEDSSIYLCSVVGQTNYGYTFGSGTRLTVV.

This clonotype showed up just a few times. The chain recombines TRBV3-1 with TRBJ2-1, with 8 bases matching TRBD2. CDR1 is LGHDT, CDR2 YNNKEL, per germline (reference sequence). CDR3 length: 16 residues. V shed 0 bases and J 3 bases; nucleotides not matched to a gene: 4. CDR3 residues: CASSQDQGTSYNEQFF. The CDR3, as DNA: TGTGCCAGCAGCCAAGATCAAGGGACTAGCTACAATGAGCAGTTCTTC.

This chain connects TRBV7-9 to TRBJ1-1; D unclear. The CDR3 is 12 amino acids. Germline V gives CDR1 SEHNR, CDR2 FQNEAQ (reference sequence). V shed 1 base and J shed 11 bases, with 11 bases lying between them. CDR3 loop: CASSLEVRPAFF. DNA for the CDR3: TGTGCCAGCAGCTTAGAGGTCAGGCCGGCTTTCTTT. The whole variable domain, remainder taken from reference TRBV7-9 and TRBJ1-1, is DTGVSQNPRHKITKRGQNVTFRCDPISEHNRLYWYRQTLGQGPEFLTYFQNEAQLEKSRLLSDRFSAERPKGSFSTLEIQRTEQGDSAMYLCASSLEVRPAFFGQGTRLTVV.